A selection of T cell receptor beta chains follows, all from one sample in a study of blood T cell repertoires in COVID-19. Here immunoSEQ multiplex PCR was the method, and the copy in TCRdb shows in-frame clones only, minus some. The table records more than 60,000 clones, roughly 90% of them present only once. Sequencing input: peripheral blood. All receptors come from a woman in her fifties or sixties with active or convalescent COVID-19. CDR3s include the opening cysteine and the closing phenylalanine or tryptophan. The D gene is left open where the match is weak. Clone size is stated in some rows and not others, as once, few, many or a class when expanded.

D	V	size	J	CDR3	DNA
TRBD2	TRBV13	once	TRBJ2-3	CASSLASGRATDTQYF	TGTGCCAGCAGCTTAGCCAGCGGGAGGGCGACAGATACGCAGTATTTT
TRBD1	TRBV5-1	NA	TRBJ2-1	CASSSGTGGYNEQFF	TGCGCCAGCAGCTCCGGGACAGGGGGCTACAATGAGCAGTTCTTC
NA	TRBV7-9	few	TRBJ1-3	CASSLDFRQEQNTIYF	TGTGCCAGCAGCTTAGATTTTCGACAGGAGCAAAACACCATATATTTT
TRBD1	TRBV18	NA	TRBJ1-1	CASSPNLGGQGAEAFF	TGTGCCAGCTCCCCCAACCTTGGGGGACAGGGGGCTGAAGCTTTCTTT
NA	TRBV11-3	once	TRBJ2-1	CASSLDGNEQFF	TGTGCCAGCAGCTTAGACGGGAATGAGCAGTTCTTC
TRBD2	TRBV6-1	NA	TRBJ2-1	CASSEAGLVSYNEQFF	TGTGCCAGCAGTGAAGCCGGACTAGTCTCCTACAATGAGCAGTTCTTC
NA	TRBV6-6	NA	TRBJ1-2	CASSRSTRAGAYGYTF	TGTGCCAGCAGTCGATCGACCCGTGCGGGCGCCTATGGCTACACCTTC
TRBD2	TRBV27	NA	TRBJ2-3	CASSLGLAGVQDTQYF	TGTGCCAGCAGTTTGGGACTAGCGGGAGTGCAAGATACGCAGTATTTT
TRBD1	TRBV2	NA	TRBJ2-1	CASKGQGVYNEQFF	TGTGCCAGCAAAGGACAGGGAGTATACAATGAGCAGTTCTTC
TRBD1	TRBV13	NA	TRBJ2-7	CASSPGQGDKLSYEQYF	TGTGCCAGCAGCCCGGGACAGGGGGATAAACTCTCCTACGAGCAGTACTTC
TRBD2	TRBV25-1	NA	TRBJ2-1	CASSDWREGPEVF	TGTGCCAGCAGTGATTGGCGGGAGGGCCCCGAAGTCTTC
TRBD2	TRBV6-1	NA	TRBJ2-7	CASSEGLAEDYEQYF	TGTGCCAGCAGTGAAGGACTAGCGGAGGACTACGAGCAGTACTTC
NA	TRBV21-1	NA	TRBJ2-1	CASSRVRGQLNHYNEQFF	TGTGCCAGCAGCAGGGTCCGGGGACAGCTCAACCATTACAATGAGCAGTTCTTC
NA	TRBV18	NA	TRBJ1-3	CASSPSLSLYSGNTIYF	TGTGCCAGCTCACCAAGTTTGTCACTGTACTCTGGAAACACCATATATTTT
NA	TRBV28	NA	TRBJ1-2	CASCKTGQFYGYTF	TGTGCCAGCTGTAAGACCGGACAGTTCTATGGCTACACCTTC